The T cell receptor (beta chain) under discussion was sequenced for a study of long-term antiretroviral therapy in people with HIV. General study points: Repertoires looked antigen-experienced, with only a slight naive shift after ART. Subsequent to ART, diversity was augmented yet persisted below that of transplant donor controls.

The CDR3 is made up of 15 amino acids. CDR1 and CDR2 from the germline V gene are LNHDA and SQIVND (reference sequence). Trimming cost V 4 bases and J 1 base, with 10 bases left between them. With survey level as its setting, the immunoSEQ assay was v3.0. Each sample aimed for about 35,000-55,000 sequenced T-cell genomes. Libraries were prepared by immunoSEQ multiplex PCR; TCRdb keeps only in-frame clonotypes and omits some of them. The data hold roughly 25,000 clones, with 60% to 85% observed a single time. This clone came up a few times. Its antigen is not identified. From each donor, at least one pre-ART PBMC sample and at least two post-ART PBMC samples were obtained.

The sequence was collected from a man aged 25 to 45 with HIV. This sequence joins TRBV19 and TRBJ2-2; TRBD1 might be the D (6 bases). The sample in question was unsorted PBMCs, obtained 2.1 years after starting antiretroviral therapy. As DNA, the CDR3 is TGTGCCAGTAGTACCGGGACACTGAACACCGGGGAGCTGTTTTTT. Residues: CASSTGTLNTGELFF.